What follows are 26 T cell receptor beta chains derived from one specimen sequenced in a study of blood T cell repertoires in COVID-19. The table came from immunoSEQ multiplex PCR; TCRdb's copy has only in-frame clones and leaves some out. Of approximately 150,000 clones listed, approximately 84% are singletons. Sequencing used peripheral blood. These receptors were collected from a woman of 80 years or more with acute or convalescent COVID-19.

The chain uses TRBV27 and TRBJ1-6; TRBD1 is a possible D gene (6 bases). V lost 3 bases and J lost 6, with 9 bases in between. The CDR3 loop spans 14 amino acids. The germline CDR1 and CDR2 sequences are MNHEY and SMNVEV (reference sequence). In DNA form, the CDR3 reads TGTGCCAGCAGTTTGCACAGGGCTAATTCACCCCTCCACTTT. Protein product: CASSLHRANSPLHF.

The chain combines TRBV9 with TRBJ2-2; maybe TRBD1 (5 bases). Germline V CDR1 and CDR2: SGDLS, YYNGEE. Trimming left V 4 bases short and J 0 bases short, with 10 bases between. This CDR3 comprises 15 residues. CDR3 bases: TGTGCCAGCAGCTCCGAAGGGGCGAACACCGGGGAGCTGTTTTTT. Translating it yields CASSSEGANTGELFF.

This clone was counted a single time. The V call is TRBV19, the J call TRBJ2-1, with 16 positions matching TRBD2. J gave up 5 bases and V 5 bases, and 6 bases lay outside the gene matches. Germline CDR1 LNHDA, CDR2 SQIVND (reference sequence). The CDR3 is 17 amino acids. As DNA, the CDR3 is TGTGCCAGTAGTCTGGGACTAGCGGGGGGGGAGGACAATGAGCAGTTCTTC. Translated, it gives CASSLGLAGGEDNEQFF.

This clone was found once. The rearrangement uses TRBV18 and TRBJ1-4, with D unresolved. V lost 4 bases and J lost 8, with 17 bases in between. CDR3 length: 15 amino acids. Germline CDR1 and CDR2: KGHSH and LQKENI. The CDR3 spells CASSLDTLSGEKLFF. The CDR3 region has the DNA TGTGCCAGCTCACTAGACACGCTCTCGGGAGAAAAACTGTTTTTT.

The V gene is TRBV6-5, the J gene TRBJ1-1; D is unresolved. Germline V gives CDR1 MNHEY, CDR2 SVGAGI. The CDR3 extends over 14 amino acids. The V and J ends lost 0 bases and 8 bases respectively, with 13 bases between them. CDR3 protein: CASSYSKRVEEAFF. CDR3 DNA sequence: TGTGCCAGCAGTTACTCGAAGCGAGTTGAGGAAGCTTTCTTT.

V is TRBV28 and J is TRBJ1-4; D unresolved. Trimming shortened V by 6 bases and J by 7 bases, and 15 bases separated the two germline ends. Germline CDR1 and CDR2: MDHEN and SYDVKM. This CDR3 has 14 residues. CDR3 sequence (DNA): TGTGCCAGCAGACCGGTCGAAAGAGCTGAAAAACTGTTTTTT. It encodes CASRPVERAEKLFF.

This clone has just a few counts. This chain connects TRBV29-1 to TRBJ1-2; TRBD1 might be the D (5 bases). Germline V gene lookup returns CDR1 SQVTM and CDR2 ANQGSEA. The CDR3 consists of 13 residues. Trimming removed 0 bases at V and 8 bases at J, with 13 bases between. For the CDR3, the DNA is TGCAGCGTTGAAGATCACCAGGGCTGGGGCTACACCTTC. Translation gives CSVEDHQGWGYTF. The full variable domain, completed using reference TRBV29-1 and TRBJ1-2, is SAVISQKPSRDICQRGTSLTIQCQVDSQVTMMFWYRQQPGQSLTLIATANQGSEATYESGFVIDKFPISRPNLTFSTLTVSNMSPEDSSIYLCSVEDHQGWGYTFGSGTRLTVV.

The chain has TRBV11-2 and TRBJ1-1; D is unclear. Per germline, CDR1 SGHAT and CDR2 FQNNGV. The CDR3 spans 15 residues. Trimming took off 0 bases at V and 0 bases at J, with 8 bases between the two ends. The CDR3 is CASSLDRSMNTEAFF. In nucleotides, the CDR3 is TGTGCCAGCAGCTTAGATCGGTCTATGAACACTGAAGCTTTCTTT.

This clone has just one count. This rearrangement joins TRBV6-5 to TRBJ1-5, with unresolved D. The CDR3 covers 12 residues. Trimming shortened V by 6 bases and J by 2 bases, and 5 bases separated the two germline ends. From germline, CDR1 is MNHEY and CDR2 SVGAGI. CDR3 amino acids: CASSGGNQPQHF. The DNA for the CDR3 is TGTGCCAGCAGCGGGGGCAATCAGCCCCAGCATTTT.

This chain joins TRBV6-5 and TRBJ2-7; 10 nucleotides align to TRBD2. Germline CDR1 is MNHEY and CDR2 is SVGAGI. V trimming: 0 bases; J trimming: 6 bases; junction bases outside the gene matches: 5. CDR3 size: 15 residues. As DNA, the CDR3 is TGTGCCAGCAGTTACTCGGGGACTAGCGCCTCCGAGCAGTACTTC. It is translated as CASSYSGTSASEQYF.

The chain recombines TRBV27 with TRBJ2-1; TRBD2 matches at 8 bases. V lost 3 bases, J lost 0 bases, and 4 bases stayed unmatched. The V gene's germline CDR1 is MNHEY and CDR2 SMNVEV (reference sequence). The CDR3 covers 16 residues. This CDR3 is CASSLDSGISYNEQFF. The CDR3 DNA reads TGTGCCAGCAGTTTGGATAGCGGGATCTCCTACAATGAGCAGTTCTTC.

The chain recombines TRBV6-5 with TRBJ2-3, with no clear D. Germline assignment: CDR1 MNHEY and CDR2 SVGAGI. The V and J ends lost 2 bases and 11 bases respectively, with 8 bases between them. CDR3 size: 11 residues. In DNA form, the CDR3 reads TGTGCCAGCAGTTACGCCTCGGGGCAGTATTTT. Translated, it gives CASSYASGQYF.

V gene TRBV5-1 combines with J gene TRBJ1-4; maybe TRBD1 (5 bases). The germline V gene encodes CDR1 SGHRS and CDR2 YFSETQ. V was shortened by 2 bases and J by 3 bases, with 8 bases between the two germline ends. The CDR3 totals 14 residues. CDR3 in DNA: TGCGCCAGCAGCTTCGGGGGGTCTAATGAAAAACTGTTTTTT. Its translation: CASSFGGSNEKLFF.

The CDR3 protein is CASRKTLYSNQPQHF. The CDR3 DNA is TGTGCCAGCAGAAAGACATTGTATAGCAATCAGCCCCAGCATTTT. This chain links TRBV6-5 with TRBJ1-5; D call uncertain. This CDR3 spans 15 amino acids. Germline V gene lookup returns CDR1 MNHEY and CDR2 SVGAGI. Trimming left V 6 bases short and J 0 bases short, with 12 bases between.

This chain connects TRBV19 to TRBJ2-7; 10 nucleotides agree with TRBD2. This CDR3 has 15 amino acids. Germline trimming cut 2 bases from V and 0 bases from J; bases unmatched to any gene: 1. The germline CDR1 and CDR2 sequences are LNHDA and SQIVND (reference sequence). In DNA form, the CDR3 reads TGTGCCAGTAGTATAACTAGCGGGGTCTCCTACGAGCAGTACTTC. Protein sequence: CASSITSGVSYEQYF.

This clone was seen just once. The chain links TRBV5-1 to TRBJ1-6; 11 bases line up with TRBD1. Germline trimming cut 2 bases from V and 8 bases from J; bases unmatched to any gene: 6. CDR3 length equals 16 residues. Germline CDR1 SGHRS, CDR2 YFSETQ. The CDR3 region has the DNA TGCGCCAGCAGCTTTGAACCGGGACAGGGGGATTCACCCCTCCACTTT. Its translation: CASSFEPGQGDSPLHF.

Regarding this clone: Other DNA variants within this sample encode the same CDR3. This chain connects TRBV7-2 to TRBJ2-7, with 13 bases fitting TRBD2. Per germline, CDR1 SGHTA and CDR2 FQGNSA. J gave up 4 bases and V 4 bases, and 1 base lay outside the gene matches. The CDR3 sequence is 14 residues long. This CDR3 is CASSSTSGGYEQYF. The CDR3 nucleotides are TGTGCCAGCAGCTCGACTAGCGGGGGGTACGAGCAGTACTTC.

This chain joins TRBV7-8 and TRBJ2-2; 9 bases are a match to TRBD1. The CDR3 consists of 16 residues. J lost 4 bases, V lost 5 bases, and 8 bases had no gene match. Germline V gene data show CDR1 as SGHVS and CDR2 as FQNEAQ. The CDR3 loop is CASSPRDRVVTGELFF. CDR3 nucleotide sequence: TGTGCCAGCAGCCCCAGGGACAGGGTGGTCACCGGGGAGCTGTTTTTT.

The rearrangement links TRBV12-5 to TRBJ2-2, with D unclear. CDR1 is LGHNT and CDR2 is FRNRAP in the germline V gene. The CDR3 totals 12 residues. The ends were cut back, 5 bases at V and 2 bases at J, with 3 bases in the middle. CDR3 region: CASGPNTGELFF. In DNA, the CDR3 is TGTGCTAGTGGTCCAAACACCGGGGAGCTGTTTTTT.

V usage is TRBV6-5 and J usage is TRBJ2-7, with TRBD1 identical over 8 bases. This CDR3 region has 14 residues. Germline values: CDR1 MNHEY, CDR2 SVGAGI. The V segment lost 6 bases and the J segment 3 bases; nucleotides outside the gene matches: 7. CDR3 bases: TGTGCCAGCAGATTGGACAGGGACCTCTACGAGCAGTACTTC. Amino acids: CASRLDRDLYEQYF.

The chain combines TRBV30 with TRBJ1-1, with a weak D call TRBD1 (6 bases). Trimming cost V 1 base and J 3 bases, with 12 bases left between them. Looked up from germline, CDR1 is GTSNPN and CDR2 is SVGIG (reference sequence). This CDR3 is 14 amino acids long. DNA of the CDR3: TGTGCCTGGAGTGCCCCACAGGGACACACTGAAGCTTTCTTT. Its translation is CAWSAPQGHTEAFF.

J is TRBJ1-2 and V is TRBV2, with 8 bases that match TRBD1. V dropped 5 bases and J dropped 2; count of bases not matched to a gene: 4. Germline V lookup: CDR1 SNHLY, CDR2 FYNNEI. The CDR3 covers 14 residues. CDR3 residues: CASSRQGANYGYTF. DNA of the CDR3: TGTGCCAGCAGTCGTCAGGGGGCGAACTATGGCTACACCTTC.

The rearrangement uses TRBV6-5 and TRBJ1-2; unclear D gene. CDR1 and CDR2 from the germline V gene are MNHEY and SVGAGI. V was clipped by 2 bases and J by 6 bases, with 10 bases between them. The CDR3 is 13 amino acids. CDR3: CASSYLSYDGYTF. The CDR3 DNA is TGTGCCAGCAGTTACCTGAGTTATGATGGCTACACCTTC.

V and J are TRBV27 and TRBJ2-3, with D possibly TRBD2 on 5 matching bases. With 6 bases removed from V and 6 bases from J, the gap between germline ends came to 16 bases. Germline CDR1 is MNHEY and CDR2 is SMNVEV (reference sequence). This CDR3 has 14 residues. In DNA, the CDR3 is TGTGCCAGCAGCCCGGACTCCCTGGAGGATACGCAGTATTTT. Its translation: CASSPDSLEDTQYF.

J is TRBJ1-1 and V is TRBV6-5; D gene ambiguous. The CDR3 runs to 16 residues. The germline gives CDR1 MNHEY, CDR2 SVGAGI. Trimming removed 3 bases from V and 1 base from J, with 15 bases in between. The CDR3 DNA follows: TGTGCCAGCAGTTATGTAGTAGGGAGGGCGAACACTGAAGCTTTCTTT. This gives the protein CASSYVVGRANTEAFF.

The CDR3 DNA sequence: TGTGCCAGTAGAACCGGGCAACAGGGGCCCTCACCCCTCCACTTT. This codes for CASRTGQQGPSPLHF. V and J are TRBV19 and TRBJ1-6; TRBD1 matches at 7 bases. Per germline, CDR1 LNHDA and CDR2 SQIVND (reference sequence). Trimming cost V 6 bases and J 10 bases; bases outside gene matches: 12. The CDR3 sequence is 15 residues long.